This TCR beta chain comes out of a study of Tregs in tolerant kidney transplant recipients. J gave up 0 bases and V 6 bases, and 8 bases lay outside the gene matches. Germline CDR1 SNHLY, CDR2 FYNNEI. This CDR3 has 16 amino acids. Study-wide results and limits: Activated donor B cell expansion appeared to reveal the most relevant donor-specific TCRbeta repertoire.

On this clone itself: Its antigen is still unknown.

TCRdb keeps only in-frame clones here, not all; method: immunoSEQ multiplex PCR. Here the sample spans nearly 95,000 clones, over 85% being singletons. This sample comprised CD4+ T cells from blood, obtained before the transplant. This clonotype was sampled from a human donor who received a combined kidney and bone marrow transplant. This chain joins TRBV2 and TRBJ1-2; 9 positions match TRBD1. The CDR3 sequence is CASRVPGQGANYGYTF. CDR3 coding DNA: TGTGCCAGCAGAGTCCCGGGACAGGGAGCTAACTATGGCTACACCTTC.